This is a list of T cell receptor beta chains from one sample in a study of siplizumab effects on memory and regulatory T cells. Method: immunoSEQ multiplex PCR; TCRdb's copy keeps in-frame clones and lacks some. The table records some 100,000 clones, about 94% of them present only once. The sample taken for sequencing was non-Treg CD4+ T cells sorted from blood. Receptors were obtained from a human donor in good health. Both conserved end residues are part of each CDR3.

v_gene: TRBV27; j_gene: TRBJ2-1; CDR3aa: CASSSTPAGTYNEQFF
v_gene: TRBV15; j_gene: TRBJ1-5; CDR3aa: CATSREYVQDFQSNQPQHF
v_gene: TRBV7-2; j_gene: TRBJ1-6; CDR3aa: CASSLSGHDNSPLHF
v_gene: TRBV7-9; j_gene: TRBJ1-4; CDR3aa: CASSSGGETNEKLFF
v_gene: TRBV7-3; j_gene: TRBJ2-5; CDR3aa: CASSLERETQYF
v_gene: TRBV18; j_gene: TRBJ2-7; CDR3aa: CASSPSQGWSYEQYF
v_gene: TRBV5-4; j_gene: TRBJ2-3; CDR3aa: CASSFRLPADTQYF
v_gene: TRBV7-9; j_gene: TRBJ2-7; CDR3aa: CASSLGQLPPYEQYF
v_gene: TRBV9; j_gene: TRBJ2-1; CDR3aa: CASSAEPGQGNNEQFF
v_gene: TRBV5-1; j_gene: TRBJ2-7; CDR3aa: CASSLGGAPYEQYF
v_gene: TRBV5-1; j_gene: TRBJ1-2; CDR3aa: CASSIGTGGGYTF
v_gene: TRBV28; j_gene: TRBJ2-5; CDR3aa: CASSLSIPGQGEETQYF
v_gene: TRBV6-1; j_gene: TRBJ2-2; CDR3aa: CASSEAGWELFF
v_gene: TRBV7-9; j_gene: TRBJ2-6; CDR3aa: CASSLAGISGANVLTF
v_gene: TRBV5-4; j_gene: TRBJ2-5; CDR3aa: CASGGYQETQYF
v_gene: TRBV28; j_gene: TRBJ2-5; CDR3aa: CASRPSGGAQETQYF
v_gene: TRBV5-1; j_gene: TRBJ2-6; CDR3aa: CASSLVSGEGANVLTF
v_gene: TRBV11-2; j_gene: TRBJ2-5; CDR3aa: CASSLGVAGAQYF
v_gene: TRBV21-1; j_gene: TRBJ1-6; CDR3aa: CASSSFLDRVASPLHF
v_gene: TRBV18; j_gene: TRBJ2-1; CDR3aa: CASSPGHIYNEQFF
v_gene: TRBV18; j_gene: TRBJ2-3; CDR3aa: CASSPVGTSGTDTQYF
v_gene: TRBV18; j_gene: TRBJ2-7; CDR3aa: CASSPMAGAYGYEQYF
v_gene: TRBV30; j_gene: TRBJ1-2; CDR3aa: CAWSVQGFDYTF
v_gene: TRBV5-1; j_gene: TRBJ2-3; CDR3aa: CASSLTSGGPDTQYF
v_gene: TRBV11-2; j_gene: TRBJ1-4; CDR3aa: CASSLSGLVREKLFF
v_gene: TRBV6-1; j_gene: TRBJ1-6; CDR3aa: CAGGDRGLSPLHF
v_gene: TRBV11-2; j_gene: TRBJ1-1; CDR3aa: CASSLLGRGSTEAFF
v_gene: TRBV7-3; j_gene: TRBJ2-6; CDR3aa: CASSFRGSGGIEPGANVLTF
v_gene: TRBV7-2; j_gene: TRBJ1-2; CDR3aa: CASSSGRGGYGYTF
v_gene: TRBV7-7; j_gene: TRBJ1-1; CDR3aa: CASSLARATQMNTEAFF
v_gene: TRBV14; j_gene: TRBJ2-7; CDR3aa: CASSLQGYEQYF
v_gene: TRBV4-1; j_gene: TRBJ1-2; CDR3aa: CASSQETGKYTF
v_gene: TRBV18; j_gene: TRBJ2-5; CDR3aa: CASSPGTGAQETQYF
v_gene: TRBV28; j_gene: TRBJ1-2; CDR3aa: CASRPRVLYGYTF
v_gene: TRBV11-2; j_gene: TRBJ2-7; CDR3aa: CASSHAGAGEQYF
v_gene: TRBV11-2; j_gene: TRBJ2-3; CDR3aa: CASSLDPGGPTDTQYF
v_gene: TRBV4-2; j_gene: TRBJ2-1; CDR3aa: CASTLGQSTNNEQFF
v_gene: TRBV19; j_gene: TRBJ2-3; CDR3aa: CASSIVGWGDPDTDTQYF
v_gene: TRBV9; j_gene: TRBJ1-6; CDR3aa: CASSVVDRVDSPLHF
v_gene: TRBV19; j_gene: TRBJ1-2; CDR3aa: CATRTYGAAYGYTF
v_gene: TRBV19; j_gene: TRBJ1-2; CDR3aa: CASSIAGNYGYTF
v_gene: TRBV7-9; j_gene: TRBJ2-5; CDR3aa: CASSLDSKETQYF
v_gene: TRBV7-2; j_gene: TRBJ2-1; CDR3aa: CASSLAASGGSSYNEQFF
v_gene: TRBV5-1; j_gene: TRBJ1-1; CDR3aa: CASSLEQGTEAFF
v_gene: TRBV7-6; j_gene: TRBJ2-7; CDR3aa: CASSLNPALSSYEQYF
v_gene: TRBV19; j_gene: TRBJ2-1; CDR3aa: CASSTDRESLILVRQFF